What follows describes a single TCR beta chain. Its cognate antigen has yet to be identified. No base quality values were provided; no much bigger clone lies one nucleotide off. The CDR3, from cysteine to phenylalanine, totals 13 residues. Kept here is only the CDR3 DNA, which spans 39 bases and is read in frame from base 1. Relative to germline, V is 4 bases shorter and J is 2 bases shorter, with 8 bases between their ends. CDR1 and CDR2 are drawn from the germline V gene: SGHRS, YFSETQ. Genomic DNA was isolated with the QIAamp DNA kit from frozen aliquots of single-cell suspensions that had not been sorted. Surgically resected non-small cell lung cancer tissue was used for the tumour samples. Tissues were received within 2 hours of resection and were immediately processed into single-cell suspensions. Tissue was broken up mechanically, digested enzymatically with DNase I, collagenase I and hyaluronidase for around 30 minutes at 37 degrees C, and then filtered and RBC-lysed.

The sample is drawn from a study of immune cell composition in non-small cell lung cancer (dated by TCRdb to about 2017). About the study as a whole: To assign histologic subtype, which was mostly lung adenocarcinoma or squamous cell carcinoma, H&E was combined with p63, CK5, Napsin A and TTF-1 immunohistochemistry. TCR-beta sequencing from Adaptive Biotechnologies was done on over 31 paired sets of NSCLC tumour and non-adjacent lung specimens and on about two dozen tumour-only specimens. For supplementary cohort #1, made up of around ten lung adenocarcinoma cases, paired tumour/lung TCR-beta sequencing was done and TIL populations were generated so that tumour reactivity could be assessed. Several tumour specimens with TCR-beta data were rare histological subtypes and were excluded from the subtype comparisons.

TCR-beta CDR3 regions were amplified from genomic DNA by a two-step multiplex PCR, with the second step adding Illumina-compatible adaptors. TCR-beta immunosequencing was carried out on an Illumina platform through the commercial immunoSEQ service. In the authors' own workflow: Repertoires were summarised by productive clonality and by Top 10 Clones, defined as the percentage of T-cell templates derived from the ten most frequent sequences. Productive clonality ranged from 0 to 1, with 1 indicating a monoclonal population. Tumour-associated clones, identified using log10 scatter plots, were defined as sequences that made up at least 0.1% of tumour T-cell templates and were not found in the matched non-adjacent lung. Student's t-tests were used for two-group comparisons, ANOVA was used for stages, and linear regression was used for relationships, with analyses conducted in GraphPad Prism7 and R. The clones in this table, taken by TCRdb from immuneACCESS, are in-frame only. Not every clone is retained; where verified, under half of the shortfall comes from an unresolved V gene, and the cause of the rest is unknown. That table supplies the V and J calls and clone size; D and trimming were determined from the DNA. The sample table holds about 2,500 clones, of which more than 75% were seen once. Roughly 7.7% of the sample is held by the ten biggest clonotypes.

The paper's findings and limits, for the study overall: In approximately nine adenocarcinoma cases, a strong correlation was found between maximal tumour-associated clone frequency and TIL tumour reactivity, whereas no such correlation was found between overall clonality and TIL tumour reactivity. No significant correlation was found between tumour TCR-beta clonality and smoking pack-years. Significantly higher Top 10 clone scores and productive clonality were observed in lung squamous cell carcinoma than in lung adenocarcinoma tumours. Tumour-associated clones >0.5% occurred in nearly half of NSCLC cases: about 30% of adenocarcinomas versus approximately 82% of squamous carcinomas. The reactivity cohort contained only around eleven cases, and the tumour-reactive clones were not shown to have sequences in common with the dominant in vivo tumour-associated clones.

The TCR originated in a human donor with non-small cell lung cancer. The V and J segments used are TRBV5-1 and TRBJ2-3; the D gene lacks a confident call. The specimen sequenced was lung tumor tissue. The sequence in DNA is TGCGCCAGCAGCCGACTGGACACAGATACGCAGTATTTT. Translated, this gives CASSRLDTDTQYF.